Only one count was recorded for the clone carrying this TCR beta chain. This sample is part of a study of blood T cell repertoires in COVID-19. Study-wide context: COVID-19 samples collected from the United States, Italy and Spain covered acute and convalescent phases.

Some clones are missing from TCRdb's copy, which holds only in-frame ones; the method was immunoSEQ multiplex PCR. Of 150,000 to 200,000 clones in the sample, roughly three quarters were seen once. The material sequenced was PBMCs or T cells enriched from blood (not recorded which). This clonotype originated in a woman aged 45-65 years with acute COVID-19.

The CDR3 DNA is TGTGCTAGTGGCCTCGGCTCCGGGGAGAAGATGAACACTGAAGCTTTCTTT. This translates into CASGLGSGEKMNTEAFF. The chain uses TRBV12-5 and TRBJ1-1; D gene ambiguous. V dropped 6 bases and J dropped 0 bases, with 20 bases sitting between them. The germline V gene has CDR1 LGHNT and CDR2 FRNRAP. This CDR3 comprises 17 residues.